Each of the 29 T cell receptor beta chains below was sequenced from the same sample in a study of blood T cells in healthy people across ages. It was with a sample-barcoded 5' primer and a J-beta primer mix that a second PCR of roughly 7 to 12 cycles was run. TCRdb processed the 5' RACE reads anew with MiXCR; each CDR3 protein has one entry. The repertoire holds approximately 1.5 million distinct CDR3 sequences, with 34% as singletons. The sample consisted of blood. The receptors were sampled from a woman aged 30 to 39 in good health.

As for this clonotype: A far larger clone differs by one base, so this is likely a read error. V is TRBV7-9 and J is TRBJ2-5; D is undetermined. The end of the DNA is better explained by TRBJ2-7, so the J call may be wrong. The CDR3 totals 11 residues. Germline values: CDR1 SEHNR, CDR2 FQNEAQ (reference sequence). The CDR3 loop is CASNLSGEQYF. The DNA for the CDR3 is TGTGCCAGCAACTTATCAGGCGAGCAGTACTTC.

This chain uses TRBV5-1 with TRBJ2-3, with D tentatively TRBD2 (6 bases). V shed 4 bases and J shed 4 bases, with 22 bases lying between them. The CDR3 loop spans 17 amino acids. Germline CDR1 and CDR2: SGHRS and YFSETQ. This CDR3 reads CASSPVRLGRGPDTQYF. The DNA of the CDR3 is TGCGCCAGCAGCCCGGTTCGTTTGGGGCGGGGACCAGATACGCAGTATTTT.

The chain has TRBV7-9 and TRBJ2-5; 7 nucleotides match TRBD1. The germline CDR1 and CDR2 sequences are SEHNR and FQNEAQ (reference sequence). CDR3 size: 15 residues. The J segment lost 2 bases and the V segment lost 5 bases, leaving 8 bases of the junction unmatched. The CDR3 sequence: CASSLTPRGQETQYF. The CDR3 DNA is TGTGCCAGCAGCCTGACCCCCAGGGGGCAAGAGACCCAGTACTTC.

This clonotype was counted between two and nine times. Here the CDR3 reads CASSSPGPFNEKLFF. The CDR3 coding sequence is TGTGCCAGCAGTTCCCCGGGACCGTTTAATGAAAAACTGTTTTTT. This chain links TRBV14 with TRBJ1-4, with D perhaps TRBD1 (5 bases). The CDR3 sequence is 15 residues long. V was trimmed by 6 bases and J by 4 bases, leaving 15 bases between them. Germline V gives CDR1 SGHDN, CDR2 FVKESK.

This clonotype has a handful of counts. CDR3 sequence: CASSLVSTHTDTQYF. The CDR3 DNA is TGTGCCAGCAGCTTAGTCTCAACTCACACAGATACGCAGTATTTT. The chain joins TRBV7-9 to TRBJ2-3; no clear D. This CDR3 is built from 15 residues. Deletions cut 1 base from V and 2 bases from J, with 10 bases between. Germline V lookup: CDR1 SEHNR, CDR2 FQNEAQ (reference sequence).

This clonotype was seen a few times. The V gene is TRBV11-2, the J gene TRBJ1-1; D may be TRBD1 (6 bases). Between the trimmed V and J ends, which lost 3 bases and 5 bases, there was a span of 19 bases. From germline, CDR1 is SGHAT and CDR2 FQNNGV. This CDR3 comprises 16 residues. The CDR3 nucleotides are TGTGCCAGCAGCTTTAACCCGGGACACCCGACGACTGAAGCTTTCTTT. As protein: CASSFNPGHPTTEAFF.

This chain links TRBV3-1 with TRBJ2-1; the match to TRBD2 covers 14 bases. This CDR3 has 17 amino acids. J lost 8 bases, V lost 0 bases, and 6 bases had no gene match. The germline V gene has CDR1 LGHDT and CDR2 YNNKEL (reference sequence). The DNA of the CDR3 is TGTGCCAGCAGCCAAGAACAGAGACTAGCGGGAGGGGATGAGCAGTTCTTC. This translates into CASSQEQRLAGGDEQFF.

This clonotype has a handful of counts. This chain joins TRBV6-1 and TRBJ1-2; 12 nucleotides agree with TRBD1. V gave up 4 bases and J gave up 4 bases; unmatched junction bases: 7. CDR1 MNHNS and CDR2 SASEGT come from the germline V gene. The CDR3 is 16 amino acids. The CDR3 loop is CASSATGTGGGYGYTF. CDR3 DNA sequence: TGTGCCAGCAGTGCAACGGGGACAGGGGGCGGCTATGGCTACACCTTC.

V is TRBV20-1 and J is TRBJ2-7; 11 nucleotides line up with TRBD2. Germline V gives CDR1 DFQATT, CDR2 SNEGSKA (reference sequence). This CDR3 region has 15 residues. The V segment lost 1 base and the J segment 5 bases; nucleotides outside the gene matches: 7. The CDR3 DNA is TGCAGTGCTAGAGCCGGGACTAGCGGCTCGCACGAGCAGTACTTC. This codes for CSARAGTSGSHEQYF.

V and J are TRBV7-9 and TRBJ2-1, with 14 bases aligning to TRBD2. This CDR3 has 18 amino acids. V dropped 3 bases and J dropped 5; count of bases not matched to a gene: 9. In germline, CDR1 is SEHNR, CDR2 FQNEAQ (reference sequence). DNA of the CDR3: TGTGCCAGCAGCTTGGGACTAGCGGGAGCCCTAATAGACAATGAGCAGTTCTTC. Its protein product is CASSLGLAGALIDNEQFF.

V gene TRBV7-9 combines with J gene TRBJ1-2; no clear D. The V end was cut by 4 bases, the J end by 3 bases, with 15 bases between. Germline CDR1 SEHNR, CDR2 FQNEAQ (reference sequence). The CDR3 covers 15 residues. The CDR3 DNA reads TGTGCCAGCAGCTCGGGTTTCGTCGAGGACTATGGCTACACCTTC. Protein sequence: CASSSGFVEDYGYTF.

The chain recombines TRBV28 with TRBJ2-5, with 10 bases that match TRBD1. The J call may not be correct, given that the DNA end is closer to TRBJ2-1. Germline V CDR1 and CDR2: MDHEN, SYDVKM. CDR3 length equals 15 residues. CDR3 DNA sequence: TGTGCCAGTACTCCGGGACAGGGGTACCAAGAGACCCAGTTCTTC. It codes for CASTPGQGYQETQFF.

This clonotype was counted a single time. V and J are TRBV7-9 and TRBJ1-4, with D possibly being TRBD1 (6 bases). Per the germline V gene, CDR1 is SEHNR and CDR2 is FQNEAQ (reference sequence). The V and J ends lost 5 bases and 6 bases respectively, with 19 bases between them. The CDR3 runs 16 residues. The CDR3 nucleotides read TGTGCCAGCAGCCCCGTTGGGGGCCGGGGGGATGAAAAACTGTTTTTT. It codes for CASSPVGGRGDEKLFF.

There are a few counts of this clonotype. The CDR3 region is CASSQKGSGRAEDTQYF. The DNA for the CDR3 is TGTGCCAGCAGCCAAAAGGGAAGCGGGAGGGCCGAAGATACGCAGTATTTT. The chain is built from TRBV4-2 and TRBJ2-3; 10 bases fit TRBD2. The length of the CDR3 is 17 residues. Looked up from germline, CDR1 is LGHNA and CDR2 is YNFKEQ. J gave up 5 bases and V 2 bases, and 10 bases lay outside the gene matches.

This clonotype was picked up a small number of times. This chain connects TRBV27 to TRBJ2-7, with a tentative D call TRBD1 (6 bases). Per the germline V gene, CDR1 is MNHEY and CDR2 is SMNVEV (reference sequence). Trimming pared 6 bases from V and 1 base from J, leaving 13 bases between. The CDR3 is made up of 14 amino acids. CDR3 sequence reads: CASRQTGASYEQYF. CDR3 in DNA: TGTGCCAGCAGGCAGACAGGTGCGTCCTACGAGCAGTACTTC.

V gene TRBV6-2 or TRBV6-3 combines with J gene TRBJ2-7, with D maybe TRBD1 (6 bases). Judging by the DNA end, TRBJ2-5 fits better; the J call may be wrong. Germline CDR1 reads MNHEY; CDR2 reads SVGEGT. There are 12 residues in the CDR3. The CDR3 nucleotides are TGTGCCAGCAGCCGCGAAGGGGGGACCCAGTACTTC. It encodes CASSREGGTQYF.

The CDR3 DNA is TGTGCCAGCAGCCAAGATGTAGCGTCCAATGAGCAGTTCTTC. This sequence encodes CASSQDVASNEQFF. This chain uses TRBV4-2 with TRBJ2-1; the D gene is possibly TRBD2 (5 bases). Germline CDR1 and CDR2: LGHNA and YNFKEQ. The CDR3 totals 14 residues. V was pared by 0 bases and J by 6 bases, with 9 bases between.

J is TRBJ2-7 and V is TRBV13, with a weak D call TRBD1 (7 bases). The germline V gene has CDR1 PRHDT and CDR2 FYEKMQ (reference sequence). The V and J ends lost 1 base and 10 bases respectively, with 20 bases between them. The CDR3 has 15 residues. The DNA of the CDR3 is TGTGCCAGCAGCTTAGTTCGAGGGGGCGGGGAGATCCAGTACTTC. It yields the protein CASSLVRGGGEIQYF.

The rearrangement links TRBV28 to TRBJ2-1; D not resolved. V shed 6 bases and J shed 0 bases, with 15 bases lying between them. Germline lookup yields CDR1 MDHEN and CDR2 SYDVKM. CDR3 size: 16 residues. The CDR3 loop reads CASRPSAGSSYNEQFF. The CDR3 nucleotides are TGTGCCAGCAGGCCCTCAGCAGGAAGCTCCTACAATGAGCAGTTCTTC.

The chain employs TRBV3-1 and TRBJ1-5; D is possibly TRBD1 (6 bases). The germline V gene has CDR1 LGHDT and CDR2 YNNKEL (reference sequence). The CDR3 spans 15 residues. Trimming pared 2 bases from V and 6 bases from J, leaving 14 bases between. This CDR3 is CASSQYLGAVQPQHF. The CDR3 nucleotides read TGTGCCAGCAGCCAATATCTGGGGGCAGTTCAGCCCCAGCATTTT.

The CDR3 here is CASSIAGGDEQYF. CDR3 in DNA: TGTGCCAGTAGTATAGCCGGGGGCGACGAGCAGTACTTC. This chain uses TRBV19 with TRBJ2-7, with D perhaps given as TRBD1 or TRBD2 (6 bases each). The CDR3 covers 13 residues. CDR1 is LNHDA, CDR2 SQIVND, per germline (reference sequence). Trimming removed 1 base at V and 5 bases at J, with 9 bases between.

The chain combines TRBV29-1 with TRBJ2-1; weak D call: TRBD1 (5 bases). Trimming removed 6 bases from V and 5 bases from J, with 11 bases in between. CDR1 is SQVTM, CDR2 ANQGSEA, per germline. This CDR3 is 12 amino acids long. The CDR3 loop is CSVKTDNNEQFF. The CDR3 region has the DNA TGCAGCGTGAAGACAGATAACAATGAGCAGTTCTTC.

The table lists this clonotype with a few counts. V usage is TRBV5-1 and J usage is TRBJ1-1, with no clear D. V was trimmed by 0 bases and J by 1 base, leaving 7 bases between them. The germline gives CDR1 SGHRS, CDR2 YFSETQ. This CDR3 has 14 residues. CDR3 residues: CASSLAVTNTEAFF. As DNA, the CDR3 is TGCGCCAGCAGCTTGGCCGTGACGAACACTGAAGCTTTCTTT.

This clonotype was picked up a small number of times. The chain is built from TRBV20-1 and TRBJ2-5, with D perhaps matching TRBD2 (6 bases). CDR3 length: 13 amino acids. V lost 4 bases, J lost 5 bases, and 14 bases lay in between. Germline CDR1 and CDR2: DFQATT and SNEGSKA (reference sequence). For the CDR3, the DNA is TGCAGTGCTACCCCGGGAGCGGGTGAGACCCAGTACTTC. It encodes CSATPGAGETQYF.

The V call is TRBV20-1, the J call TRBJ1-6; TRBD1 is a possible D gene (5 bases). Trimming removed 1 base from V and 8 bases from J, with 9 bases in between. CDR3 length: 13 residues. Germline lookup yields CDR1 DFQATT and CDR2 SNEGSKA (reference sequence). CDR3 in DNA: TGCAGTGCTAGAGTAGGGGAGCATTCACCCCTCCACTTT. It encodes CSARVGEHSPLHF.

This chain joins TRBV9 and TRBJ2-2; weak D call: TRBD2 (6 bases). The CDR3 has 15 amino acids. The V end lost 6 bases, the J end lost 1 base, and 13 bases lay between the germline ends. Per germline, CDR1 SGDLS and CDR2 YYNGEE. CDR3 loop: CASNRAGLNTGELFF. The CDR3 DNA reads TGTGCCAGCAACCGGGCGGGACTGAACACCGGGGAGCTGTTTTTT.

This clonotype appeared a single time. The chain couples TRBV10-1 to TRBJ2-1; the match to TRBD2 covers 9 bases. The CDR3 has 16 residues. Germline values: CDR1 WNHNN, CDR2 SYGVQD (reference sequence). Trimming cost V 0 bases and J 7 bases; bases outside gene matches: 7. CDR3 sequence reads: CASSESWAGGPNEQFF. CDR3 coding DNA: TGCGCCAGCAGTGAGTCATGGGCGGGAGGGCCAAATGAGCAGTTCTTC.

A word on this clonotype: The junction shows a germline mismatch at one end, possibly a read error. The chain recombines TRBV12-3 or TRBV12-4 with TRBJ2-1; 11 nucleotides align to TRBD2. The CDR3 is made up of 17 amino acids. In DNA, the CDR3 is TGTACCAGCAGTTCGTTAGCGGGGGGGCCCCCCGACAATGAGCAGTTCTTC. Translating it yields CTSSSLAGGPPDNEQFF.

On this clonotype itself: Since a much larger clone is just one base distant, this may be a read error. The V and J genes are TRBV20-1 and TRBJ1-1; the D is unclear. This CDR3 spans 12 amino acids. The germline gives CDR1 DFQATT, CDR2 SNEGSKA (reference sequence). CDR3 amino acids: CSATEMNTETFF. The CDR3, as DNA: TGCAGTGCTACTGAGATGAACACTGAAACTTTCTTT.